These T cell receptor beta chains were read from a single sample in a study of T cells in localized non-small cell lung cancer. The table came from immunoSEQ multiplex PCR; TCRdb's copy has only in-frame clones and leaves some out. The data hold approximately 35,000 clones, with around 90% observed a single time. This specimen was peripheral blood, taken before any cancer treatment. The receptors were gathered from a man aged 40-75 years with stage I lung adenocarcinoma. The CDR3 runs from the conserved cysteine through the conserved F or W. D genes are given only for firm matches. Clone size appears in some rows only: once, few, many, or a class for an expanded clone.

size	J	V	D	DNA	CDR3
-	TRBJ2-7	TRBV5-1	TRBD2	TGCGCCAGCAGCGGCGGACTAGCGGGATCCTACGAGCAGTACTTC	CASSGGLAGSYEQYF
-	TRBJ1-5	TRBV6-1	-	TGTGCCAGCAGTGATGCACCGATCAATCAGCCCCAGCATTTT	CASSDAPINQPQHF
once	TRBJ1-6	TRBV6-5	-	TGTGCCAGCAGTTACGTCCGAAATTCACCCCTCCACTTT	CASSYVRNSPLHF
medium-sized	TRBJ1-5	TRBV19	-	TGTGCCAGCCGCGCAGGGAGCGGTCAGCCCCAGCATTTT	CASRAGSGQPQHF
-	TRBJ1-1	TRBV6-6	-	TGTGCCAGCAGTCCAGGAACATACACTGAAGCTTTCTTT	CASSPGTYTEAFF
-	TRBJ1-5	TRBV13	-	TGTGCCAGCGCGGGGGGCCCCAATCAGCCCCAGCATTTT	CASAGGPNQPQHF
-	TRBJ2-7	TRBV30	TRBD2	TGTGCCTGGAGTGTGGGACTAGCGGGGGGTCGTGCCTCCTACGAGCAGTACTTC	CAWSVGLAGGRASYEQYF
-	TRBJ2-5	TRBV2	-	TGTGCCAGCAGTGAATTAAGGGGGCAAGAGACCCAGTACTTC	CASSELRGQETQYF
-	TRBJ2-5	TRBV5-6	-	TGTGCCAGCAGCGGAATGGACTACCTCCAAGAGACCCAGTACTTC	CASSGMDYLQETQYF
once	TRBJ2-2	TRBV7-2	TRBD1	TGTGCCAGCAGCACGTCCCCGGGACAGGGACCCGGGGAGCTGTTTTTT	CASSTSPGQGPGELFF
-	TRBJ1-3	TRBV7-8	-	TGTGCCAGCAGCTTAGTGAGGAGTGTCGGGGCTGGAAACACCATATATTTT	CASSLVRSVGAGNTIYF
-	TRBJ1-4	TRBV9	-	TGTGCCAGCAGCGTCGATGCAACTAATGAAAAACTGTTTTTT	CASSVDATNEKLFF
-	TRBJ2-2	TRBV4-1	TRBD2	TGCGCCAGCAGCCAAACAGCGGGGGGGCCATATTACACCGGGGAGCTGTTTTTT	CASSQTAGGPYYTGELFF
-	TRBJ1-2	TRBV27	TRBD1	TGTGCCAGCAGTACTCCGACAGGGAAAGGGGGAATATCGCGCTACACCTTC	CASSTPTGKGGISRYTF
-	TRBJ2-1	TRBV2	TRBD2	TGTGCCAGCAGGCCCGGGGGGGCCCTCTACAATGAGCAGTTCTTC	CASRPGGALYNEQFF
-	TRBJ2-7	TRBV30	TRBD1	TGTGCCTGGAGCCCACGGCGAGGGGGCGACGAGCAGTACTTC	CAWSPRRGGDEQYF
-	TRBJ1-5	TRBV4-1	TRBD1	TGCGCCAGCAGCCAGGGGACAGGGCTACTCAATCAGCCCCAGCATTTT	CASSQGTGLLNQPQHF
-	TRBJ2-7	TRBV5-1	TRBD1	TGCGCCAGCAGAACCGGGACAGGGGGCTACGAGCAGTACTTC	CASRTGTGGYEQYF
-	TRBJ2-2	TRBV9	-	TGTGCCAGCAGCGTAGCCGGGGAGCTGTTTTTT	CASSVAGELFF
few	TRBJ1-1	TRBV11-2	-	TGTGCCAGCAGCTATTACAAGGATGATGAAGCTTTCTTT	CASSYYKDDEAFF
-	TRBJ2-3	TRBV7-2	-	TGTGCCAGCAGCCCAGGGGTCAGAGATACGCAGTATTTT	CASSPGVRDTQYF
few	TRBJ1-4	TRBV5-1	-	TGCGCCAGCAGCTTGGAGCGGGGGAGTAATGAAAAACTGTTTTTT	CASSLERGSNEKLFF
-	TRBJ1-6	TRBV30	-	TGTGCCTGGAGTGAGAAGCCCGGACCCCTCCACTTT	CAWSEKPGPLHF
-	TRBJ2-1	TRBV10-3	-	TGTGCCATCGCCCCGGGCACCTACAATGAGCAGTTCTTC	CAIAPGTYNEQFF
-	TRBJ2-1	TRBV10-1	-	TGCGCCAGCAGTGATTTACAGGAACCTAATGAGCAGTTCTTC	CASSDLQEPNEQFF
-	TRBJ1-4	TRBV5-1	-	TGCGCCAGCAGCTTCGGCGGAACTAATGAAAAACTGTTTTTT	CASSFGGTNEKLFF
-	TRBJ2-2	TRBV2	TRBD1	TGTGCCAGCAGAGGACAGGGGGCAACCGGGGAGCTGTTTTTT	CASRGQGATGELFF
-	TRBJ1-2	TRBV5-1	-	TGCGCCAGCAGCTTGATAGTTTCGCCGGCAGGCGATTACTATGGCTACACCTTC	CASSLIVSPAGDYYGYTF
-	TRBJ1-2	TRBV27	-	TGTGCCAGCAGTTTAATCCCCCCTGGGACCGGCTACACCTTC	CASSLIPPGTGYTF
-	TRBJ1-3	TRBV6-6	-	TGTGCCAGCAGTAACGCGGGGGACGCAAACACCATATATTTT	CASSNAGDANTIYF
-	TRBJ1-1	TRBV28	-	TGTGCCAGCAGTTTCCCGTTACAGAACACTGAAGCTTTCTTT	CASSFPLQNTEAFF
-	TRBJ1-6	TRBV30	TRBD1	TGTGCCTGGAGTTTCGACAGGGAAAATTCACCCCTCCACTTT	CAWSFDRENSPLHF
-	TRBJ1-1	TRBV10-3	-	TGTGCCATCAGTGATCAAGTCCTCTCGAACACTGAAGCTTTCTTT	CAISDQVLSNTEAFF
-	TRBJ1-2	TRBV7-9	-	TGTGCCAGCAGCCCCCGTCAGGGAACCTATGGCTACACCTTC	CASSPRQGTYGYTF
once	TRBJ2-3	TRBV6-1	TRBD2	TGTGCCAGCAGTGAAGGACTAGCTTCCACAGATACGCAGTATTTT	CASSEGLASTDTQYF